This T cell receptor (beta chain) appears in the sequencing data of a study of T cells in Graves' hyperthyroidism and ophthalmopathy. Authors of the study amplified TCR beta CDR3 regions from RNA transcripts. The HTBI primer set served for first-round RT-PCR of the TCR CDR3. TCRdb independently ran MiXCR on the multiplex PCR reads; one entry per CDR3 protein. In the table there are approximately 400,000 distinct CDR3 sequences, about 15% of which are singletons. Germline-derived CDR1 and CDR2 are SGHTA and FQGNSA. With 2 bases clipped from V and 4 bases from J, the junction kept 6 bases outside the gene matches. The CDR3 sequence is 16 residues long. Over 9 ml of fresh peripheral blood supplied the PBMCs.

The sequencing input was blood. V is TRBV7-2 and J is TRBJ2-5; TRBD1 agrees at 11 bases. This clonotype was obtained from a woman between 25 and 40 years old with Graves' hyperthyroidism. CDR3 bases: TGTGCCAGCAGCTTAATTGGACAGGGGGCAGGAGAGACCCAGTACTTC. Its protein product is CASSLIGQGAGETQYF.